The text below deals with one T cell receptor (beta chain). The Seattle patients joined while their infection was active and were tracked longitudinally afterward. The record originates from a study of blood T cell repertoires in COVID-19. Study overall: Material from acute and convalescent COVID-19 was sourced from the United States, Italy and Spain. Nucleic acid was either cDNA or gDNA, and it came from T cells, B-cell-depleted T cells, or PBMCs.

Original analysis: Researchers report that nucleated cell counts were estimated from reference gene primer amplification. TCRdb's table, derived via immunoSEQ multiplex PCR, lists solely in-frame clones and lacks some. V, J and clone size are taken as reported in that table, and D and trimming were inferred from the DNA itself. The table records hundreds of thousands of clones, around nine tenths of them present only once. The ends lost 4 bases at V and 6 bases at J; junction bases unmatched: 9. There are 14 residues in the CDR3. The germline gives CDR1 SGHNT, CDR2 YYREEE (reference sequence). The sequencing sample was made of peripheral blood. This clonotype was sampled from a woman aged 70-85 years with COVID-19, enrolled during active disease. The V call is TRBV5-4, the J call TRBJ2-7; TRBD1 agrees at 8 bases. DNA for the CDR3: TGTGCCAGCAGCCCAGGACAGGGAATGGGCGAGCAGTACTTC. Its translation: CASSPGQGMGEQYF.